This T cell receptor (beta chain) was sequenced for a study of T cells in Graves' hyperthyroidism and ophthalmopathy. Notes on the study in general: With a median lead of 6.5 months before onset, the model predicted ophthalmopathy.

CDR1 and CDR2 (germline): SGHVS, FQNEAQ. V was clipped by 5 bases and J by 4 bases; unmatched bases: 14. The CDR3 spans 19 residues. The PBMCs had their origin in 7.5 to 10 ml of fresh peripheral blood. RNA transcripts gave rise to amplified TCR beta CDR3 regions. Using the HTBI primer set, a first-round RT-PCR was run on the TCR CDR3. TCRdb used MiXCR to reprocess the multiplex PCR reads, holding one entry per CDR3 protein. Among about 420,000 distinct CDR3 sequences listed, approximately 15% were seen once. This clonotype was picked up many times. Its antigen is still unknown. This sequence was found in a woman in her late teens or twenties with Graves' hyperthyroidism. The sequenced sample consisted of blood. The rearrangement joins TRBV7-8 to TRBJ2-5; 15 nucleotides align to TRBD2. The CDR3 nucleotides are TGTGCCAGCAGCCACTTCCAAGGACTAGCGGGGGGGAGGGGAGAGACCCAGTACTTC. Its translation is CASSHFQGLAGGRGETQYF.